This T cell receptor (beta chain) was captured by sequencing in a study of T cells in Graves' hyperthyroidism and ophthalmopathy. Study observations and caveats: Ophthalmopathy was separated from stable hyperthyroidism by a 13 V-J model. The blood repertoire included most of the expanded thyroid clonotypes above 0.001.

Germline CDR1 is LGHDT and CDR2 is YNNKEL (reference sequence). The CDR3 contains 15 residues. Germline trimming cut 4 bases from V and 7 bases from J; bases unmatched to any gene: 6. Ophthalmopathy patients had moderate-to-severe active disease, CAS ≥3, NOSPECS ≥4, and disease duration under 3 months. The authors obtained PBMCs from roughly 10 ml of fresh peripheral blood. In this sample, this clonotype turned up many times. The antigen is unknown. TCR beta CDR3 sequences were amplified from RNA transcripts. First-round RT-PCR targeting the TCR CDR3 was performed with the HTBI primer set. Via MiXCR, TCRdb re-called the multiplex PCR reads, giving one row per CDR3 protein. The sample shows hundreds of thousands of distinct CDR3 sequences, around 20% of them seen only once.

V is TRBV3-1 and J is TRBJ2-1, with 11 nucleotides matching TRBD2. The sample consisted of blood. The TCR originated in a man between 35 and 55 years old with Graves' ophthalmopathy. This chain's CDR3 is CASSPTSGGQNEQFF. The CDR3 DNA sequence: TGTGCCAGCAGCCCTACTAGCGGGGGCCAGAATGAGCAGTTCTTC.